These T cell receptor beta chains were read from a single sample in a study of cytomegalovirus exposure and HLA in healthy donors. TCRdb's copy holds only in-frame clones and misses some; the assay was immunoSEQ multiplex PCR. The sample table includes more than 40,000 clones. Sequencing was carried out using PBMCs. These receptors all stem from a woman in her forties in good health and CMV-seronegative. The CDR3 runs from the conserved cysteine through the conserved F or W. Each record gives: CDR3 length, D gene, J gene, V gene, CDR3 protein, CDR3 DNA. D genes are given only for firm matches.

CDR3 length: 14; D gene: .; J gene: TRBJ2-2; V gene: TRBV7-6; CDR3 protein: CASSLEGVVGELFF; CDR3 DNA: TGTGCCAGCAGCTTAGAAGGGGTGGTCGGGGAGCTGTTTTTT
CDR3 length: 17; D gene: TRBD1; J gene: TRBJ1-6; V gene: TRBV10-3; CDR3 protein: CAISVTPGQGPNSPLHF; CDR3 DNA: TGTGCCATCTCGGTGACTCCGGGACAGGGCCCTAATTCACCCCTCCACTTT
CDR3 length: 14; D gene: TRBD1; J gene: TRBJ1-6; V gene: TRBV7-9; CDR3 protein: CASSPWTGNSPLHF; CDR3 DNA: TGTGCCAGCAGCCCCTGGACAGGGAATTCACCCCTCCACTTT
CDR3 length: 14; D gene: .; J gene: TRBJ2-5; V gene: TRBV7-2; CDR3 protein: CASSLRTTRETQYF; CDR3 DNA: TGTGCCAGCAGCTTAAGGACCACTAGGGAGACCCAGTACTTC
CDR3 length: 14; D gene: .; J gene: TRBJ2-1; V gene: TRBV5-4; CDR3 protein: CASSRETGRNEQFF; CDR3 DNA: TGTGCCAGCAGCCGGGAAACGGGAAGGAATGAGCAGTTCTTC
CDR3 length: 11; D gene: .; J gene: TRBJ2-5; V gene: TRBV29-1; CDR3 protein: CSQEAQETQYF; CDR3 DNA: TGCAGTCAGGAGGCCCAAGAGACCCAGTACTTC
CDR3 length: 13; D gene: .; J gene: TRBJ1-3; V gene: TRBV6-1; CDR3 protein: CASGGGTGNTIYF; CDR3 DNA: TGTGCCAGCGGGGGAGGGACTGGAAACACCATATATTTT
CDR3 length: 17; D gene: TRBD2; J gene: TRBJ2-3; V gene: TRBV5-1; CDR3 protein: CASSVAASGGAADTQYF; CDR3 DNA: TGCGCCAGCAGCGTGGCCGCTAGCGGGGGGGCAGCGGATACGCAGTATTTT
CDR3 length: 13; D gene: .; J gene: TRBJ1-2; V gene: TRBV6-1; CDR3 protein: CASSESGDYGYTF; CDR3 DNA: TGTGCCAGCAGTGAATCCGGGGACTATGGCTACACCTTC
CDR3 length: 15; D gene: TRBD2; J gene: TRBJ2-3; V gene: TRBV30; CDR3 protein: CAGSTSGGRGDTQYF; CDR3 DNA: TGTGCCGGGTCCACTAGCGGGGGGCGGGGGGATACGCAGTATTTT
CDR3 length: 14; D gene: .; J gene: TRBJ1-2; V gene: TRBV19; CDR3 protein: CASSIVGANYGYTF; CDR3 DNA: TGTGCCAGTAGTATTGTGGGAGCTAACTATGGCTACACCTTC
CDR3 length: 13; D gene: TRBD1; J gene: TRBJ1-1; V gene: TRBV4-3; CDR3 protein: CASSQDRGQGAFF; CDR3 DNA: TGCGCCAGCAGCCAAGATCGGGGACAGGGGGCTTTCTTT
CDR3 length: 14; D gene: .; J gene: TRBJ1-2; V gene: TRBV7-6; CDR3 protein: CASSPSDRPYGYTF; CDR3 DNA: TGTGCCAGCAGCCCGAGCGACAGACCTTATGGCTACACCTTC
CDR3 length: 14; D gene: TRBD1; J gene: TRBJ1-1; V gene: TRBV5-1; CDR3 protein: CASSSGTANTEAFF; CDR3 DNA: TGCGCCAGCAGCTCCGGGACAGCGAACACTGAAGCTTTCTTT
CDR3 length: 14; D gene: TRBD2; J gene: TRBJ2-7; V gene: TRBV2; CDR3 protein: CASSARLAGYEQYF; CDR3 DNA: TGTGCCAGCAGTGCGAGACTAGCGGGCTACGAGCAGTACTTC
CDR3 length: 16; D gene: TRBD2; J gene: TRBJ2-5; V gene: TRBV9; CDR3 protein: CASSVGSGGLQETQYF; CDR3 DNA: TGTGCCAGCAGCGTAGGGAGCGGGGGCCTCCAAGAGACCCAGTACTTC